What follows are 11 T cell receptor beta chains derived from one specimen sequenced in a study of blood T cell repertoires in COVID-19 (dated by TCRdb to between 2020 and 2021). Library generation was performed with the immunoSEQ multiplex PCR assay. Held by TCRdb, this immuneACCESS table contains in-frame sequences only and omits some clones. Under half of the omission traces to an unresolved V gene where checked; the cause of the rest is unknown. The sample table lists tens of thousands of clones, under 80% of them with a count of one. About 8.9% of the sample goes to the ten largest clones. Source material: peripheral blood. The source is a human donor in a cohort sampled during active COVID-19.

The rearrangement uses TRBV6-5 and TRBJ2-2; no clear D gene. CDR3 length equals 15 residues. The V and J ends lost 4 bases and 2 bases respectively, with 11 bases between them. Germline lookup yields CDR1 MNHEY and CDR2 SVGAGI. The CDR3 coding sequence is TGTGCCAGCAGTTCGACGGCAGGAAACACCGGGGAGCTGTTTTTT. Translation gives CASSSTAGNTGELFF.

The V call is TRBV5-1, the J call TRBJ2-1; a weak D match, TRBD1 (5 bases). CDR1 is SGHRS, CDR2 YFSETQ, per germline. This CDR3 region has 15 residues. V shed 2 bases and J shed 2 bases, with 11 bases lying between them. The CDR3 nucleotides read TGCGCCAGCAGCTTCCAGGGAAGTACCTACAATGAGCAGTTCTTC. It encodes CASSFQGSTYNEQFF.

The V gene is TRBV18, the J gene TRBJ2-3, with 10 bases fitting TRBD1. There are 14 residues in the CDR3. V lost 5 bases and J lost 4; bases outside the gene matches: 3. Germline V gene sequence: CDR1 KGHSH, CDR2 LQKENI. This chain's CDR3 is CASSWGQGSDTQYF. In nucleotides, the CDR3 is TGTGCCAGCTCATGGGGACAGGGGTCAGATACGCAGTATTTT.

J is TRBJ1-5 and V is TRBV7-2, with D possibly being TRBD1 (5 bases). This CDR3 contains 15 residues. Germline CDR1 and CDR2: SGHTA and FQGNSA. V was shortened by 1 base and J by 0 bases, with 7 bases between the two germline ends. The CDR3 reads CASSLGGRSNQPQHF. The CDR3 bases are TGTGCCAGCAGCTTAGGGGGCCGTAGCAATCAGCCCCAGCATTTT. Drawing the rest from reference TRBV7-2 and TRBJ1-5, the complete variable domain is GAGVSQSPSNKVTEKGKDVELRCDPISGHTALYWYRQSLGQGLEFLIYFQGNSAPDKSGLPSDRFSAERTGGSVSTLTIQRTQQEDSAVYLCASSLGGRSNQPQHFGDGTRLSIL.

This chain uses TRBV4-3 with TRBJ2-4, with 7 bases lining up with TRBD2. The CDR3 extends over 13 amino acids. Germline CDR1 and CDR2: LGHNA and YSLEER. V lost 0 bases to trimming and J lost 8 bases; unmatched junction nucleotides: 1. This CDR3 is CASSQDREDIQYF. In DNA form, the CDR3 reads TGCGCCAGCAGCCAAGATCGGGAGGACATTCAGTACTTC.

This clone was recorded a few times. This chain connects TRBV19 to TRBJ2-7, with 7 bases matching TRBD2. Germline CDR1 reads LNHDA; CDR2 reads SQIVND (reference sequence). Trimming removed 8 bases from V and 3 bases from J; junction bases left unmatched: 13. CDR3 length: 15 residues. CDR3 amino acids: CASGGERKKGYEQYF. The CDR3 nucleotides are TGTGCCAGTGGGGGGGAGAGGAAGAAGGGCTACGAGCAGTACTTC.

Here the CDR3 reads CASNHPSGRLRETQYF. Written as DNA, the CDR3 is TGTGCCAGCAACCACCCTAGCGGGAGGTTAAGAGAGACCCAGTACTTC. The chain recombines TRBV6-7 with TRBJ2-5, with 11 positions matching TRBD2. TRBV6-7 is known as an ORF, though its function is uncertain. There are 16 residues in the CDR3. With V trimmed by 7 bases and J by 4 bases, 11 bases remained unmatched.

The CDR3 spells CASSPGGGFNTEAFF. CDR3 DNA: TGTGCCAGCAGCCCGGGAGGGGGCTTCAACACTGAAGCTTTCTTT. This chain connects TRBV5-6 to TRBJ1-1; the match to TRBD1 covers 7 bases. V was clipped by 4 bases and J by 2 bases; unmatched bases: 8. Germline assignment: CDR1 SGHDT and CDR2 YYEEEE. CDR3 length equals 15 residues.

The genes are TRBV19 and TRBJ2-5, with 8 bases lining up with TRBD2. With V trimmed by 4 bases and J by 5 bases, 15 bases remained unmatched. The CDR3 has 17 residues. The germline CDR1 and CDR2 sequences are LNHDA and SQIVND (reference sequence). CDR3 sequence (DNA): TGTGCCAGTAGTACTCCGACTGTGCAGCGGGAGTCGGAGACCCAGTACTTC. Translated, it gives CASSTPTVQRESETQYF.

The chain carries TRBV5-1 and TRBJ1-2; 9 nucleotides agree with TRBD1. This CDR3 contains 14 residues. Germline trimming cut 2 bases from V and 4 bases from J; bases unmatched to any gene: 3. Germline assignment: CDR1 SGHRS and CDR2 YFSETQ. The CDR3 protein is CASSFRDRAYGYTF. DNA of the CDR3: TGCGCCAGCAGCTTTAGGGACAGGGCCTATGGCTACACCTTC.

The chain combines TRBV28 with TRBJ1-5; 8 bases are a match to TRBD1. The CDR3 runs 14 residues. Germline lookup yields CDR1 MDHEN and CDR2 SYDVKM. Trimming removed 5 bases from V and 9 bases from J; junction bases left unmatched: 9. CDR3 DNA sequence: TGTGCCAGCAGTCACGGACAGGGCAAATGGCCCCAGCATTTT. Amino acids: CASSHGQGKWPQHF.